These 3 T cell receptor beta chains came from one sample sequenced in a study of human T cells and chemical hapten exposure. Documented time point: patch test 1, 2 weeks after DPC sensitization. Stated treatment: therapeutic diphenylcyclopropenone sensitization with weekly scalp DPC. TCRdb reanalysed the RACE reads using MiXCR and keeps one entry per CDR3 protein. The sample contains around 120,000 distinct CDR3 sequences, 9% to 14% of which appear only once. Sequenced here: whole blood, sampled in connection with sensitization to the hapten diphenylcyclopropenone (DPC). The receptors stem from a woman in her forties or fifties with alopecia areata. Some clones in this sample may be carry-over from other donors' samples.

Ten or more counts support this clonotype. The CDR3: CASSLTVLNEQYF. The CDR3 DNA sequence: TGTGCCAGCAGCTTAACGGTCCTGAACGAGCAGTACTTC. The rearrangement joins TRBV7-9 to TRBJ2-7, with D unclear. The CDR3 length is 13 residues. Trimming shortened V by 2 bases and J by 5 bases, and 10 bases separated the two germline ends. Germline-derived CDR1 and CDR2 are SEHNR and FQNEAQ (reference sequence).

This clonotype was counted many times. The chain joins TRBV12-3 or TRBV12-4 to TRBJ2-1; no definite D call. CDR3 length: 10 residues. V shed 2 bases and J shed 12 bases, with 5 bases lying between them. CDR3 amino acids: CASSLWWQFF. DNA for the CDR3: TGTGCCAGCAGTTTATGGTGGCAGTTCTTC.

This clonotype was seen at least ten times. The chain carries TRBV29-1 and TRBJ2-5, with a weak D call TRBD2 (5 bases). The germline V and J ends were trimmed by 8 bases and 5 bases, with 18 bases remaining between them. Germline CDR1 SQVTM, CDR2 ANQGSEA. The CDR3 runs 13 residues. DNA for the CDR3: TGCAGCCCGGCGGGCCTAGAAGGGGAGACCCAGTACTTC. Translated, it gives CSPAGLEGETQYF.